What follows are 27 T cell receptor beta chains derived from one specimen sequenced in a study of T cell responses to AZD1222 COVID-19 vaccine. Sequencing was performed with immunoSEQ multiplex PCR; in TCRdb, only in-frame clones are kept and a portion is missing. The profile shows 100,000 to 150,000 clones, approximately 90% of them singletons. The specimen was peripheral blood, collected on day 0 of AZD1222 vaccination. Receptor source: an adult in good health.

CDR3 coding DNA: TGTGCCAGCAGCTTGGAGCAGGGCGAAAAACTGTTTTTT. Its translation: CASSLEQGEKLFF. The V gene is TRBV5-5, the J gene TRBJ1-4; perhaps TRBD1 as D (5 bases). Trimming took off 0 bases at V and 8 bases at J, with 8 bases between the two ends. This CDR3 comprises 13 residues. Germline V CDR1 and CDR2: SGHKS, YYEKEE (reference sequence).

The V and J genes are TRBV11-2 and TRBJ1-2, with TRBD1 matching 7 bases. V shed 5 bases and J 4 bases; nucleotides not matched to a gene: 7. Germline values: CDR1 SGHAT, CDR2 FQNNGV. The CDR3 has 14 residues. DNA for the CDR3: TGTGCCAGCAGCGACCAGGGGGACGGCTATGGCTACACCTTC. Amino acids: CASSDQGDGYGYTF.

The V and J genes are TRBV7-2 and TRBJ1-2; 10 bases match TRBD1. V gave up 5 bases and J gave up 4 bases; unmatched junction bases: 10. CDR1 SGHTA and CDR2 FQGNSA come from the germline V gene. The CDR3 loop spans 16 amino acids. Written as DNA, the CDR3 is TGTGCCAGCAGCCTAACCCAGGGACAGGGGAGCTATGGCTACACCTTC. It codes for CASSLTQGQGSYGYTF.

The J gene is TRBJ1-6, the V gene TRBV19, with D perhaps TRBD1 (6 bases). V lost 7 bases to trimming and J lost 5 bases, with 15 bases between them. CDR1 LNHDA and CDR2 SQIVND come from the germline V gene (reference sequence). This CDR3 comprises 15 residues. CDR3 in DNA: TGTGCCAGTACCGCGGGGGGGCCCCATAATTCACCCCTCCACTTT. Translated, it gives CASTAGGPHNSPLHF.

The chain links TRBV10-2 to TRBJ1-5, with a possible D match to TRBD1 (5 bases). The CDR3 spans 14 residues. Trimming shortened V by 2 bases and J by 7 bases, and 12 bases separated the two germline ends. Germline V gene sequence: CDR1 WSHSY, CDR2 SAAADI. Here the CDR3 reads CASSEGGFDQPQHF. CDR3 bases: TGCGCCAGCAGTGAGGGGGGGTTCGACCAGCCCCAGCATTTT.

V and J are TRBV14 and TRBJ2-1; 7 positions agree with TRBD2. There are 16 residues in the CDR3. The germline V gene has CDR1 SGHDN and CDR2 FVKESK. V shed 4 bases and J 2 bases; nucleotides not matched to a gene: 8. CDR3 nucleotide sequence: TGTGCCAGCAGCCCTCGGGAGGTAGGGACCTACAATGAGCAGTTCTTC. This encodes CASSPREVGTYNEQFF.

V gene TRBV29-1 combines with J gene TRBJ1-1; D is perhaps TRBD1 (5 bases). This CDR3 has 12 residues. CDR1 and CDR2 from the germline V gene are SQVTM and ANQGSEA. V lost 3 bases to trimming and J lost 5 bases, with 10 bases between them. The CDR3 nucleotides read TGCAGCGTTGAGGGGGAAGGGACTGAAGCTTTCTTT. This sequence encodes CSVEGEGTEAFF. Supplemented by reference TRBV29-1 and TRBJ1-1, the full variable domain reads SAVISQKPSRDICQRGTSLTIQCQVDSQVTMMFWYRQQPGQSLTLIATANQGSEATYESGFVIDKFPISRPNLTFSTLTVSNMSPEDSSIYLCSVEGEGTEAFFGQGTRLTVV.

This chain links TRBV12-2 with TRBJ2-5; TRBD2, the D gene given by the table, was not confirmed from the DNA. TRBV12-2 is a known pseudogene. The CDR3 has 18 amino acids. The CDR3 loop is CASRRFGPPNSREETQYF. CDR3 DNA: TGTGCAAGTCGCCGATTCGGGCCCCCAAATTCGAGGGAAGAGACCCAGTACTTC.

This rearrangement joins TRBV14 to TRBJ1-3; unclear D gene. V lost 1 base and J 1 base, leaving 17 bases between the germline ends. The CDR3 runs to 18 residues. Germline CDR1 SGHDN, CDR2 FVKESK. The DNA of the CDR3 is TGTGCCAGCAGCCAAGGACTCGCAACCCTGGGGTCTGGAAACACCATATATTTT. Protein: CASSQGLATLGSGNTIYF.

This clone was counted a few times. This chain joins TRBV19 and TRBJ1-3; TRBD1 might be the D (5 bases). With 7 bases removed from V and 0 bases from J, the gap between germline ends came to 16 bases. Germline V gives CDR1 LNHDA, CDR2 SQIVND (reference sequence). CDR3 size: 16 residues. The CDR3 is CASTTARGHSGNTIYF. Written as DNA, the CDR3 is TGTGCCAGTACCACAGCGAGGGGCCACTCTGGAAACACCATATATTTT. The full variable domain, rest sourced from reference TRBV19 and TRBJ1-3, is DGGITQSPKYLFRKEGQNVTLSCEQNLNHDAMYWYRQDPGQGLRLIYYSQIVNDFQKGDIAEGYSVSREKKESFPLTVTSAQKNPTAFYLCASTTARGHSGNTIYFGEGSWLTVV.

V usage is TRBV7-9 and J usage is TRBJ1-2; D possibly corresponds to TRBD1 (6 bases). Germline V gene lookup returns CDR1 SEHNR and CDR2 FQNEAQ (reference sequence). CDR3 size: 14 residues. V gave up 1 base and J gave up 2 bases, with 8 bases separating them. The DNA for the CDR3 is TGTGCCAGCAGCTTAGAGCAGGGGAACTATGGCTACACCTTC. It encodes CASSLEQGNYGYTF.

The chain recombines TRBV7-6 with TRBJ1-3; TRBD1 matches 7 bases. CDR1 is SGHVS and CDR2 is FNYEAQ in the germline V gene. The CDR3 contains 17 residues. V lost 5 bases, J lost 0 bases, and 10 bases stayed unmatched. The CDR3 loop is CASSPRQGASSGNTIYF. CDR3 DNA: TGTGCCAGCAGCCCTCGACAGGGAGCCTCCTCTGGAAACACCATATATTTT.

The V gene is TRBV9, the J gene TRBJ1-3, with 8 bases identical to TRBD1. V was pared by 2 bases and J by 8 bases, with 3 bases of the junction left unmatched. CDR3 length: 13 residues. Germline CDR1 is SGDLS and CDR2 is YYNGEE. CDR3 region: CASSVTGVDTIYF. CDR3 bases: TGTGCCAGCAGCGTGACAGGGGTGGACACCATATATTTT.

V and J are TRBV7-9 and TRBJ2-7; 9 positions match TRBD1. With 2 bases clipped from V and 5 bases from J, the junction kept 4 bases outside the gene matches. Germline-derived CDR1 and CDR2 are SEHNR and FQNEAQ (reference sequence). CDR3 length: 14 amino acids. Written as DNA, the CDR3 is TGTGCCAGCAGCTTATTGTGGACAGGGGACGAGCAGTACTTC. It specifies CASSLLWTGDEQYF.

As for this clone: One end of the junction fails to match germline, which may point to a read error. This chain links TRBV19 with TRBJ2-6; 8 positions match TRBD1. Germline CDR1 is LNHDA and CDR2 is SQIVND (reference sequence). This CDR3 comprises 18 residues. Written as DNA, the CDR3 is TGTGCCAGTAGTGGGAGGACAGGGCACCTTACTGGTGCCAACGTCCTGACTTTC. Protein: CASSGRTGHLTGANVLTF.

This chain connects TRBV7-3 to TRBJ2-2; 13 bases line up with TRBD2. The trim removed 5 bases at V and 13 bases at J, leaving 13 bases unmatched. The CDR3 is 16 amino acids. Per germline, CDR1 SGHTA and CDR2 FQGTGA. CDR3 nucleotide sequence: TGTGCCAGCAGCCCCAAACCCGGACTAGCGGGGGTGGGGCTGTTTTTT. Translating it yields CASSPKPGLAGVGLFF.

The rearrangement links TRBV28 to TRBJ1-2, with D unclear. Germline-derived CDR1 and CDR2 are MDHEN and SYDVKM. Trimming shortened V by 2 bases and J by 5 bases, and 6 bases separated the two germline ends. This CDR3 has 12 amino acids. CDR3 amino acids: CASSLRLYGYTF. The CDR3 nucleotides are TGTGCCAGCAGTTTAAGACTTTATGGCTACACCTTC.

The CDR3 DNA is TGTGCCAGCAGGAGAACGGGGACAGAGAGATACGAGCAGTACTTC. Amino acids: CASRRTGTERYEQYF. The chain couples TRBV11-2 to TRBJ2-7; 7 bases match TRBD1. CDR3 length equals 15 residues. Germline CDR1 SGHAT, CDR2 FQNNGV. Germline trimming cut 6 bases from V and 4 bases from J; bases unmatched to any gene: 12.

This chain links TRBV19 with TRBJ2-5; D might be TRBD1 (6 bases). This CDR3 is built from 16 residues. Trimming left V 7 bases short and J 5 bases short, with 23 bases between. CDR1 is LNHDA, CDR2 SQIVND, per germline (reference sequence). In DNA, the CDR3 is TGTGCCAGTACCGACCGGACGACAGGAGCTACGGAGACCCAGTACTTC. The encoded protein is CASTDRTTGATETQYF.

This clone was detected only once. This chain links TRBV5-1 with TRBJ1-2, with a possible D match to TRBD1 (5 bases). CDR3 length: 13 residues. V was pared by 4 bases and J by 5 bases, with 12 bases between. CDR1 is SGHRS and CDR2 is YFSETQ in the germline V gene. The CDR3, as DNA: TGCGCCAGCAGCCCAGGGACTGAGTATGGCTACACCTTC. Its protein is CASSPGTEYGYTF.

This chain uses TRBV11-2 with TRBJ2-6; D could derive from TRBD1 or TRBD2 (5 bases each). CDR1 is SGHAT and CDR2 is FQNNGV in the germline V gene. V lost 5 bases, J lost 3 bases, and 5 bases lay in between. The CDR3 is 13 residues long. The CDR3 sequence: CASSGGGANVLTF. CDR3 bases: TGTGCCAGCAGCGGGGGTGGGGCCAACGTCCTGACTTTC. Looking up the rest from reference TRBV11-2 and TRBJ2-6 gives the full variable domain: EAGVAQSPRYKIIEKRQSVAFWCNPISGHATLYWYQQILGQGPKLLIQFQNNGVVDDSQLPKDRFSAERLKGVDSTLKIQPAKLEDSAVYLCASSGGGANVLTFGAGSRLTVL.

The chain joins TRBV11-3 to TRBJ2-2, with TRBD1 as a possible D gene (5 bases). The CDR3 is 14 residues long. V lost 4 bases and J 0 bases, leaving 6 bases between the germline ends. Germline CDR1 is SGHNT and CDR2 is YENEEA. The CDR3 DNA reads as TGTGCCAGCAGCTCCAGGGCGAACACCGGGGAGCTGTTTTTT. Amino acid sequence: CASSSRANTGELFF.

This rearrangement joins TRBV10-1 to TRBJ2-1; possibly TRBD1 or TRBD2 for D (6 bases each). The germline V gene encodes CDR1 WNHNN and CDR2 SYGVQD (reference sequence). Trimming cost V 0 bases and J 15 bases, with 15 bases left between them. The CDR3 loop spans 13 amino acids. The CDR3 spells CASSESVRGVRFF. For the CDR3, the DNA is TGCGCCAGCAGTGAGTCGGTTAGGGGGGTCCGGTTCTTC.

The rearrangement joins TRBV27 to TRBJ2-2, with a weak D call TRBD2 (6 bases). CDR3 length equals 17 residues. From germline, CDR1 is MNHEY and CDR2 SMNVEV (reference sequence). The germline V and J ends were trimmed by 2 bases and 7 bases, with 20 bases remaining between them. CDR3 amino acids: CASSLQRTPRGIGELFF. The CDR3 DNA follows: TGTGCCAGCAGTTTACAGAGGACACCCCGCGGGATCGGGGAGCTGTTTTTT.

CDR3 loop: CASSQDPQTSYEQYF. The CDR3, as DNA: TGTGCCAGCAGCCAAGATCCGCAAACCTCCTACGAGCAGTACTTC. The chain combines TRBV3-1 (or the pseudogene TRBV3-2) with TRBJ2-7, with unresolved D. The CDR3 consists of 15 residues. V was trimmed by 0 bases and J by 0 bases, leaving 9 bases between them. CDR1 is LGHDT, CDR2 YNNKEL, per germline (reference sequence).

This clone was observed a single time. CDR3 sequence reads: CASSFGANYGYTF. In nucleotides, the CDR3 is TGTGCCAGCAGTTTCGGAGCTAACTATGGCTACACCTTC. The V gene is TRBV27, the J gene TRBJ1-2; D remains unclear. Trimming removed 3 bases from V and 0 bases from J, with 5 bases in between. The CDR3 totals 13 residues. CDR1 and CDR2 (germline): MNHEY, SMNVEV (reference sequence).

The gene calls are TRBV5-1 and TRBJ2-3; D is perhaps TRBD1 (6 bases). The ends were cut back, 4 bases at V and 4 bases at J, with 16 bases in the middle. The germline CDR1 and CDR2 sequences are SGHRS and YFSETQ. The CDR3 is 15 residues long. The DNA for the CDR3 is TGCGCCAGCAGCCAAACGACAGGCGCTGCAGATACGCAGTATTTT. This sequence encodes CASSQTTGAADTQYF.